Sequencing of this T cell receptor (beta chain) was carried out in a study of T cells in women clearing cervical HPV infection. Measured with immunoSEQ multiplex PCR; TCRdb has only the in-frame clones, and not every one. Its clone listing holds 15,000 to 20,000 clones. On this clone: Read data end 3 residues before the CDR3 end; the end is taken from the germline J gene.

CDR3 size: 17 residues. Germline V lookup: CDR1 PRHDT, CDR2 FYEKMQ (reference sequence). The genes are TRBV13 and TRBJ1-2, with D perhaps matching TRBD1 (6 bases). The sequencing sample was made of blood buffy coat. This clonotype originated in a woman aged 18 to 75 with a cervical HPV16 infection that either progressed to CIN3+ or cleared (not recorded which). The CDR3 protein is CASSLGGLAGGPETYTF. CDR3 bases read: TGTGCCAGCAGCTTAGGAGGACTAGCGGGGGGGCCTGAGACC. The full variable domain, with the rest looked up from reference TRBV13 and TRBJ1-2, is AAGVIQSPRHLIKEKRETATLKCYPIPRHDTVYWYQQGPGQDPQFLISFYEKMQSDKGSIPDRFSAQQFSDYHSELNMSSLELGDSALYFCASSLGGLAGGPETYTFGSGTRLTVV.